This paragraph reports one TCR beta chain. Antigen unknown. Method: immunoSEQ multiplex PCR; TCRdb's copy keeps in-frame clones and lacks some. The data contain about 110,000 clones, around 87% of them seen just once; the ten biggest clones take up roughly 4.5%. This sample was taken from a study of T cell responses to AZD1222 COVID-19 vaccine. Per the germline V gene, CDR1 is MRHNA and CDR2 is SNTAGT. The J segment lost 4 bases and the V segment lost 6 bases, leaving 4 bases of the junction unmatched. The CDR3 has 14 residues. Study results and limitations: Breadth and depth of Spike-specific TCRs rose after two AZD1222 doses.

The specimen comprised peripheral blood, sampled 28 days after the second AZD1222 dose. V and J are TRBV6-4 and TRBJ2-3; 10 bases agree with TRBD2. The TCR sequence derives from an adult who received the AZD1222 COVID-19 vaccine. CDR3 region: CASRRTSGSDTQYF. The CDR3, as DNA: TGTGCCAGCAGACGGACTAGCGGTTCAGATACGCAGTATTTT.